The clone carrying this T cell receptor (beta chain) showed up many times. The antigen remains unidentified. These data are taken from a study of T cells in Graves' hyperthyroidism and ophthalmopathy. Trimming shortened V by 0 bases and J by 11 bases, and 15 bases separated the two germline ends. Germline lookup yields CDR1 SGHDT and CDR2 YYEEEE. The CDR3 is 15 amino acids. Those patients with uncontrolled infection, other autoimmune disease, pregnancy or lactation were excluded. Diagnoses rested on clinical symptoms, serum thyroxine and TRAb, thyroid ultrasound and orbital computed tomography. Notes on the study in general: Model predictions of ophthalmopathy came a median around 6.5 months before onset. Ophthalmopathy and stable hyperthyroidism were told apart by a 13 V-J model.

From RNA transcripts, TCR beta CDR3 regions were amplified. With the HTBI primer set, the TCR CDR3 went through a first round of RT-PCR. TCRdb re-analysed the multiplex PCR reads in MiXCR, keeping a single row per CDR3 protein. The table has roughly 500,000 distinct CDR3 sequences, around 46% seen once. The V call is TRBV5-6, the J call TRBJ1-6; TRBD1 is a possible D gene (5 bases). The origin of this receptor is an adult woman with Graves' disease, either hyperthyroidism or ophthalmopathy (not recorded which). Sequenced material: peripheral blood or thyroid tissue (not recorded which). DNA of the CDR3: TGTGCCAGCAGCTTGGCCGGGCAGGGAGACGCACCCCTCCACTTT. Protein sequence: CASSLAGQGDAPLHF.